The 4 T cell receptor beta chains below all came from one sample that was sequenced in a study of cytotoxic CD8 clonotypes in ibrutinib-treated CLL. Profiled with immunoSEQ multiplex PCR; TCRdb holds only in-frame clones, not every one. The repertoire holds tens of thousands of clones, with 54% as singletons. The starting material was PBMCs, obtained at disease progression, from a patient treated with ibrutinib. The origin of the receptors is a human donor with chronic lymphocytic leukemia.

The count of this clone is one. The chain joins TRBV7-3 to TRBJ2-5; 8 bases match TRBD1. Germline CDR1 is SGHTA and CDR2 is FQGTGA. The trim removed 3 bases at V and 0 bases at J, leaving 6 bases unmatched. The CDR3 extends over 16 amino acids. CDR3 sequence: CASSLALGQDQETQYF. CDR3 nucleotide sequence: TGTGCCAGCAGCTTGGCCCTGGGACAGGACCAAGAGACCCAGTACTTC.

This clone was seen a few times. The chain combines TRBV28 with TRBJ2-1; maybe TRBD2 (7 bases). V dropped 5 bases and J dropped 9 bases, with 29 bases sitting between them. This CDR3 has 18 residues. Germline CDR1 and CDR2: MDHEN and SYDVKM. The CDR3 DNA reads TGTGCCAGCAGTGCCCCCGATTTTACGGGGGGCCGTTTTAGTGAGCAGTTCTTC. This gives the protein CASSAPDFTGGRFSEQFF.

V is TRBV19 and J is TRBJ2-5; the D gene is possibly TRBD1 (5 bases). The CDR3 extends over 14 amino acids. The germline V gene has CDR1 LNHDA and CDR2 SQIVND (reference sequence). V lost 6 bases to trimming and J lost 5 bases, with 16 bases between them. CDR3 nucleotides: TGTGCCAGTAGCCCTCGGACATCCGGGGAGACCCAGTACTTC. Protein sequence: CASSPRTSGETQYF. Looking up the rest from reference TRBV19 and TRBJ2-5 gives the full variable domain: DGGITQSPKYLFRKEGQNVTLSCEQNLNHDAMYWYRQDPGQGLRLIYYSQIVNDFQKGDIAEGYSVSREKKESFPLTVTSAQKNPTAFYLCASSPRTSGETQYFGPGTRLLVL.

The table lists this clone with a count of one. The rearrangement joins TRBV27 to TRBJ2-5; D is ambiguous. CDR3 length: 12 amino acids. Trimming left V 5 bases short and J 2 bases short, with 6 bases between. Germline values: CDR1 MNHEY, CDR2 SMNVEV (reference sequence). This chain's CDR3 is CASSTQQETQYF. CDR3 nucleotides: TGTGCCAGCAGTACACAGCAAGAGACCCAGTACTTC.